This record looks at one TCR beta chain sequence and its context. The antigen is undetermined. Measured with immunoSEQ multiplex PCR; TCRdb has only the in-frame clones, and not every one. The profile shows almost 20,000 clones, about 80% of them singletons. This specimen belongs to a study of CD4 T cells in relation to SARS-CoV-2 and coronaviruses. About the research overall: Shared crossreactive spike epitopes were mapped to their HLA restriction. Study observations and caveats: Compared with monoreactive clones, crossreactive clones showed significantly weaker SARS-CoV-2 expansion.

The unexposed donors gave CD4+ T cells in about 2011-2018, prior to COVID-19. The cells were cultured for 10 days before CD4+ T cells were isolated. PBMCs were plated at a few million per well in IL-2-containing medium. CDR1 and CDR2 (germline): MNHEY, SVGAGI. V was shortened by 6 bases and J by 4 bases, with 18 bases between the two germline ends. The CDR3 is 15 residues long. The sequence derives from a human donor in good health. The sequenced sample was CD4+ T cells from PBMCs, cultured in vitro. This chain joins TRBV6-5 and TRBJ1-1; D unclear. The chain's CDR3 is CASRDRFATGTEAFF. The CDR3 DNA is TGTGCCAGCAGGGACCGGTTCGCTACCGGCACTGAAGCTTTCTTT.